This record covers a single T cell receptor (beta chain). The V gene's germline CDR1 is MGHRA and CDR2 YSYEKL. V shed 1 base and J 5 bases; nucleotides not matched to a gene: 7. This CDR3 is built from 16 residues. This record belongs to a study of blood T cells in healthy people across ages. Sample-barcoded 5' priming and a J-beta primer mix drove a second PCR of 7 to 11 cycles. TCRdb re-analysed the 5' RACE reads in MiXCR, keeping a single row per CDR3 protein. The sample carries more than 1,400,000 distinct CDR3 sequences, around two fifths recorded once. The V gene is TRBV4-1, the J gene TRBJ2-1; 8 nucleotides align to TRBD2. The origin of this receptor is a woman between 18 and 30 years old in good health. The sample taken for sequencing was blood. In DNA, the CDR3 is TGCGCCAGCAGCCAAGGCCTTTTAGCGGGACACAATGAGCAGTTCTTC. It specifies CASSQGLLAGHNEQFF.